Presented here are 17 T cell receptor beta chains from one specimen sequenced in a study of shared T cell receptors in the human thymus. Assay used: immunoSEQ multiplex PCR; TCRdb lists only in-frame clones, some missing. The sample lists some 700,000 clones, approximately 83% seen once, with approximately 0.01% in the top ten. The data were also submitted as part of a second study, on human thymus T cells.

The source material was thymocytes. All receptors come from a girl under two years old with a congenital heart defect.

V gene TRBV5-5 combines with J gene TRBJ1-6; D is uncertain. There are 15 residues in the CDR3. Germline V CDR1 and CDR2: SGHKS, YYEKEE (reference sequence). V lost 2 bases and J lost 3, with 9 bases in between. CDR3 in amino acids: CASSLQLNYNSPLHF. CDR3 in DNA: TGTGCCAGCAGCTTACAGCTTAACTATAATTCACCCCTCCACTTT.

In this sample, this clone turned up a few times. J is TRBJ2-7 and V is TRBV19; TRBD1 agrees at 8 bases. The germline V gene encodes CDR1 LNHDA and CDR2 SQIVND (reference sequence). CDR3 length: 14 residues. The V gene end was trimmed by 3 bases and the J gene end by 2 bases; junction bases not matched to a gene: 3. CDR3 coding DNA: TGTGCCAGTAGTATCGGACAGGGCGCCTACGAGCAGTACTTC. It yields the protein CASSIGQGAYEQYF.

The CDR3 spells CASSLMRLQNTEAFF. The CDR3, as DNA: TGTGCCAGCAGCTTGATGAGACTACAAAACACTGAAGCTTTCTTT. This chain connects TRBV5-5 to TRBJ1-1; the D is unclear. Looked up from germline, CDR1 is SGHKS and CDR2 is YYEKEE (reference sequence). With 1 base removed from V and 2 bases from J, the gap between germline ends came to 12 bases. The CDR3 is made up of 15 amino acids.

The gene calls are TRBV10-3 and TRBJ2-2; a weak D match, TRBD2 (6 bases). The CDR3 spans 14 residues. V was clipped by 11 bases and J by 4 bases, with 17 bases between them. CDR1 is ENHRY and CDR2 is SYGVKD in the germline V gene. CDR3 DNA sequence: TGTGCCCACGGAGGGCAGGGTGTCACCGGGGAGCTGTTTTTT. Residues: CAHGGQGVTGELFF.

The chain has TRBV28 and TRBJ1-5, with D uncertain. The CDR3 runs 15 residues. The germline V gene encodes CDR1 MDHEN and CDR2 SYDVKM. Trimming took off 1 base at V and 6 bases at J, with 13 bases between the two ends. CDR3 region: CASSLSGYHSQPQHF. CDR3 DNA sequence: TGTGCCAGCAGTTTATCGGGGTATCACAGTCAGCCCCAGCATTTT. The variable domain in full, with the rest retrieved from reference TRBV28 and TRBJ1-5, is DVKVTQSSRYLVKRTGEKVFLECVQDMDHENMFWYRQDPGLGLRLIYFSYDVKMKEKGDIPEGYSVSREKKERFSLILESASTNQTSMYLCASSLSGYHSQPQHFGDGTRLSIL.

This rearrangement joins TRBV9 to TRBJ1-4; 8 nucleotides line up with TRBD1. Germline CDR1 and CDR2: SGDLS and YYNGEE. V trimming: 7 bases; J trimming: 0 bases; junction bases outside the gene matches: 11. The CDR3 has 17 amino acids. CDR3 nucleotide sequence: TGTGCCAGCGGAGCCCGGACAGGGAAGGCAACTAATGAAAAACTGTTTTTT. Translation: CASGARTGKATNEKLFF. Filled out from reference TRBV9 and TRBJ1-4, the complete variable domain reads DSGVTQTPKHLITATGQRVTLRCSPRSGDLSVYWYQQSLDQGLQFLIQYYNGEERAKGNILERFSAQQFPDLHSELNLSSLELGDSALYFCASGARTGKATNEKLFFGSGTQLSVL.

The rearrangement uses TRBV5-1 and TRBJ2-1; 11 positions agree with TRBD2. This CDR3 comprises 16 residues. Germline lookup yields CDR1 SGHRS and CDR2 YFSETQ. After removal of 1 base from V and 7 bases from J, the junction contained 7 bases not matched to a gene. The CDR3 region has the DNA TGCGCCAGCAGCTTGTCGACTAGCGGGGACCAAAATGAGCAGTTCTTC. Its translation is CASSLSTSGDQNEQFF.

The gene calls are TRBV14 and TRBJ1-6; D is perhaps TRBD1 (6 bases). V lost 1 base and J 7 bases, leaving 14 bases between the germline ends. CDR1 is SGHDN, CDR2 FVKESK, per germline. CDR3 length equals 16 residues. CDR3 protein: CASSQGRHQGNSPLHF. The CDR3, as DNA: TGTGCCAGCAGCCAAGGTCGGCACCAGGGGAATTCACCCCTCCACTTT.

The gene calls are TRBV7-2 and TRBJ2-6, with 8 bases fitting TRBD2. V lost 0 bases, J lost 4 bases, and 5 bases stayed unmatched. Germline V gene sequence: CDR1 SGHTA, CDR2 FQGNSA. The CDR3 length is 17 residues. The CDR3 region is CASSLAFPGGGANVLTF. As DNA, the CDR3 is TGTGCCAGCAGCTTAGCCTTCCCGGGAGGGGGGGCCAACGTCCTGACTTTC.

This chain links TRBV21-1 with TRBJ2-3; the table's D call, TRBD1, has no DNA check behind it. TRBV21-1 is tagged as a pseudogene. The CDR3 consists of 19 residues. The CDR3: CASSKKQAGYPGHTDTQYF. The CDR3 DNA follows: TGTGCCAGCAGCAAAAAACAAGCAGGGTATCCTGGGCACACAGATACGCAGTATTTT.

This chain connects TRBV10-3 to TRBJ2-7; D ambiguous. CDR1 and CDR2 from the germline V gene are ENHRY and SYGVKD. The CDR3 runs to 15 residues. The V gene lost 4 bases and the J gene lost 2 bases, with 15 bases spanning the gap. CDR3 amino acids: CAISADVRVAYEQYF. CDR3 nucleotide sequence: TGTGCCATCAGTGCAGACGTACGGGTAGCCTACGAGCAGTACTTC.

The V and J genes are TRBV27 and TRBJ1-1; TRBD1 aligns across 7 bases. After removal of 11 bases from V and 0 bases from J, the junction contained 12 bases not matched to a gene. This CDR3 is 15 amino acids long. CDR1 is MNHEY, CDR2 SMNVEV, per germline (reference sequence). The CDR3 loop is CAVYPGTDLNTEAFF. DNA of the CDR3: TGTGCCGTCTATCCGGGGACAGATTTGAACACTGAAGCTTTCTTT.

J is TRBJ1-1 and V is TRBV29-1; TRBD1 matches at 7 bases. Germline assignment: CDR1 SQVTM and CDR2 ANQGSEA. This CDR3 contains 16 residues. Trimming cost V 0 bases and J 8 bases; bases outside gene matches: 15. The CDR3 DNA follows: TGCAGCGTTGAAGACCCTACGCCGACAGGGTCGGGAGAAGCTTTCTTT. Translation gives CSVEDPTPTGSGEAFF.

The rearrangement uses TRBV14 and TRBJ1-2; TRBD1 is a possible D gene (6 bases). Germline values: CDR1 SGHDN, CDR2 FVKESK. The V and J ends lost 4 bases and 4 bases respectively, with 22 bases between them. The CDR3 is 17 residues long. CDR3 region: CASSRTDSEPGRYGYTF. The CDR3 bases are TGTGCCAGCAGCCGAACGGACAGTGAGCCCGGCCGCTATGGCTACACCTTC.

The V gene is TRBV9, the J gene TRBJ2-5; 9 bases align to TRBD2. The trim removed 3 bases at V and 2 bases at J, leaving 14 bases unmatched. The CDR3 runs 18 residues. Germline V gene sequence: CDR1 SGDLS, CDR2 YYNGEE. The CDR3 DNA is TGTGCCAGCAGCGGAGCCCCGCCTAGCGGGGTAGCACAAGAGACCCAGTACTTC. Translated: CASSGAPPSGVAQETQYF.

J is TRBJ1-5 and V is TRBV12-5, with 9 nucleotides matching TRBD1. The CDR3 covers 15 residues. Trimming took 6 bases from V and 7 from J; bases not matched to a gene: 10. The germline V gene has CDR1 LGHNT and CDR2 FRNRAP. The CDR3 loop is CASGPTGGDRQPQHF. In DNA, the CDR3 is TGTGCTAGTGGACCGACAGGGGGGGATAGGCAGCCCCAGCATTTT.

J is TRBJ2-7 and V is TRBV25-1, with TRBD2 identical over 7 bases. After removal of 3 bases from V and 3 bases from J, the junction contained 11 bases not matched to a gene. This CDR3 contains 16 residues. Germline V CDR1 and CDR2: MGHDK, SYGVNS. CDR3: CASSDHRSGEVYEQYF. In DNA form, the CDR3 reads TGTGCCAGCAGTGACCACCGGAGCGGGGAAGTCTACGAGCAGTACTTC.